This T cell receptor (beta chain) was recovered during a study of blood T cell repertoires in COVID-19. Whole-study context: PBMCs, B-cell-depleted T cells, or T cells provided the cDNA or gDNA that made up the material.

The authors' processing: By means of reference gene primer amplification, nucleated cell counts were estimated. Generated by immunoSEQ multiplex PCR, the TCRdb table keeps only in-frame clones and is missing some. Clonal size and the V and J genes are those of that table, whereas D and trimming came from the DNA. The sample lists roughly 250,000 clones; over 70% were seen once. V shed 1 base and J shed 4 bases, with 17 bases lying between them. The CDR3 spans 17 residues. Germline V gives CDR1 MNHEY, CDR2 SMNVEV (reference sequence). This receptor was obtained from a middle-aged man with active or convalescent COVID-19. This chain links TRBV27 with TRBJ2-1, with D perhaps matching TRBD2 (5 bases). The sequenced sample consisted of peripheral blood. The CDR3 loop is CASSLYISVTRYNEQFF. CDR3 DNA: TGTGCCAGCAGTTTATATATTAGCGTCACGAGATACAATGAGCAGTTCTTC.